Each of the 11 T cell receptor beta chains below was sequenced from the same sample in a study of blood T cell repertoires in COVID-19. Repertoires were generated with immunoSEQ multiplex PCR, while TCRdb's copy carries only in-frame clones and drops some. Altogether 200,000 or so clones are present, 80% to 85% being singletons, with the ten largest covering about 5.7%. The sample consisted of peripheral blood. Source of these receptors: a woman aged 40-49 years with acute or convalescent COVID-19.

The chain employs TRBV27 and TRBJ2-7; 7 nucleotides match TRBD1. J lost 4 bases, V lost 5 bases, and 5 bases had no gene match. Germline V gene data show CDR1 as MNHEY and CDR2 as SMNVEV (reference sequence). The CDR3 extends over 13 amino acids. CDR3 in amino acids: CASSQTGWYEQYF. The CDR3 coding sequence is TGTGCCAGCAGTCAGACAGGGTGGTACGAGCAGTACTTC.

This chain links TRBV27 with TRBJ1-5; possibly TRBD1 for D (6 bases). Germline lookup yields CDR1 MNHEY and CDR2 SMNVEV (reference sequence). V gave up 5 bases and J gave up 5 bases, with 16 bases separating them. The CDR3 has 15 amino acids. The CDR3 sequence is CASSLSPWGHQPQHF. DNA of the CDR3: TGTGCCAGCAGTCTCTCCCCCTGGGGGCATCAGCCCCAGCATTTT.

The rearrangement links TRBV28 to TRBJ2-3; D not resolved. The CDR3 is 12 amino acids. V lost 4 bases to trimming and J lost 4 bases, with 6 bases between them. The germline V gene has CDR1 MDHEN and CDR2 SYDVKM. The CDR3 DNA sequence: TGTGCCAGCAGTTCGAGCCCAGATACGCAGTATTTT. Translation: CASSSSPDTQYF.

This chain connects TRBV28 to TRBJ2-5; possibly TRBD2 for D (5 bases). Germline V gene lookup returns CDR1 MDHEN and CDR2 SYDVKM. The CDR3 is 16 amino acids. Trimming pared 4 bases from V and 4 bases from J, leaving 19 bases between. The CDR3: CASSSPGRGGGETQYF. The CDR3 DNA reads TGTGCCAGCAGTTCCCCCGGACGTGGAGGAGGAGAGACCCAGTACTTC.

The table lists this clone with a few counts. This chain joins TRBV3-1 (or the pseudogene TRBV3-2) and TRBJ2-5, with D unclear. CDR3 length equals 14 residues. CDR1 is LGHDT and CDR2 is YNNKEL in the germline V gene (reference sequence). The V end was cut by 4 bases, the J end by 3 bases, with 12 bases between. The CDR3 here is CASSLFSVEETQYF. DNA for the CDR3: TGTGCCAGCAGCCTGTTCTCAGTCGAAGAGACCCAGTACTTC.

The chain uses TRBV6-5 and TRBJ2-7, with D uncertain. Germline loops: CDR1 MNHEY, CDR2 SVGAGI. The CDR3 runs to 13 residues. The V end lost 6 bases, the J end lost 7 bases, and 16 bases lay between the germline ends. DNA for the CDR3: TGTGCCAGCAGCCTCCAAGCCTCAAAAGAGCAGTACTTC. Translation: CASSLQASKEQYF.

The chain joins TRBV5-1 to TRBJ1-2; 12 nucleotides agree with TRBD1. CDR3 length equals 14 residues. After removal of 4 bases from V and 8 bases from J, the junction contained 6 bases not matched to a gene. The germline V gene has CDR1 SGHRS and CDR2 YFSETQ. The CDR3 protein is CASSLGTGGLGYTF. The CDR3 nucleotides read TGCGCCAGCAGCCTAGGGACAGGGGGCTTGGGCTACACCTTC.

This chain connects TRBV28 to TRBJ1-1; D remains unclear. This CDR3 has 13 amino acids. Trimming stripped 4 bases from V and 4 bases from J, with 10 bases between. Germline V gene data show CDR1 as MDHEN and CDR2 as SYDVKM. CDR3 in DNA: TGTGCCAGCAGTTCGGGGTGGCGCACTGAAGCTTTCTTT. Amino acid sequence: CASSSGWRTEAFF.

The sample holds a few counts of this clone. The chain has TRBV6-5 and TRBJ1-6; TRBD1 aligns across 8 bases. Germline values: CDR1 MNHEY, CDR2 SVGAGI. The trim removed 0 bases at V and 9 bases at J, leaving 7 bases unmatched. The CDR3 runs 16 residues. The CDR3 DNA follows: TGTGCCAGCAGTTACTCAACTGGACAGGGTAGTTCACCCCTCCACTTT. It is translated as CASSYSTGQGSSPLHF.

This chain joins TRBV5-4 and TRBJ2-7; no clear D gene. CDR3 length equals 15 residues. The germline V and J ends were trimmed by 4 bases and 4 bases, with 18 bases remaining between them. Germline V gene lookup returns CDR1 SGHNT and CDR2 YYREEE (reference sequence). Here the CDR3 DNA reads TGTGCCAGCAGCCGATTACTCTTCCAACCTTACGAGCAGTACTTC. Translating gives CASSRLLFQPYEQYF. The entire variable domain, with the rest obtained from reference TRBV5-4 and TRBJ2-7, is as follows: ETGVTQSPTHLIKTRGQQVTLRCSSQSGHNTVSWYQQALGQGPQFIFQYYREEENGRGNFPPRFSGLQFPNYSSELNVNALELDDSALYLCASSRLLFQPYEQYFGPGTRLTVT.

This chain links TRBV30 with TRBJ1-1; D possibly corresponds to TRBD1 (6 bases). From germline, CDR1 is GTSNPN and CDR2 SVGIG (reference sequence). This CDR3 comprises 14 residues. Trimming pared 3 bases from V and 4 bases from J, leaving 15 bases between. The CDR3 loop is CAWSSQGKSTEAFF. The CDR3 coding sequence is TGTGCCTGGAGCTCCCAGGGGAAGAGCACTGAAGCTTTCTTT.